The 24 T cell receptor beta chains reported below all come from one sample, sequenced in a study of T cells in women clearing cervical HPV infection. Measured with immunoSEQ multiplex PCR; TCRdb has only the in-frame clones, and not every one. Its listing shows about 20,000 clones. Source material: blood buffy coat. The receptor source for this set is a woman aged 18-70 years with a cervical HPV16 infection that either progressed to CIN3+ or cleared (not recorded which).

As for this clone: The observed sequence ends 3 residues before the CDR3 terminus, with the missing tail filled in from the germline J gene. The chain has TRBV20-1 and TRBJ2-3, with 13 bases that match TRBD2. The CDR3 is made up of 17 amino acids. Germline V gene data show CDR1 as DFQATT and CDR2 as SNEGSKA (reference sequence). The trim removed 5 bases at V and 6 bases at J, leaving 14 bases unmatched. The CDR3 bases that were read are TGCAGTGCTTCCGGTATAAGACTAGCGGGAGGTGGCGATACG. It translates to CSASGIRLAGGGDT. The full CDR3 protein is CSASGIRLAGGGDTQYF.

Comment on this clone: The CDR3 end lies 3 residues beyond the end of the read and is filled in from the germline J gene. The rearrangement uses TRBV19 and TRBJ1-3; 7 positions match TRBD1. CDR1 LNHDA and CDR2 SQIVND come from the germline V gene (reference sequence). CDR3 length equals 14 residues. The V gene end was trimmed by 5 bases and the J gene end by 4 bases; junction bases not matched to a gene: 5. The CDR3 protein is CASSPQGTGNTIYF. The covered CDR3 bases are TGTGCCAGTAGTCCACAGGGGACCGGAAACACC.

On this clone: A junction boundary mismatches the germline segment, possibly from a read error. The read ends 3 residues early relative to the CDR3; the germline J gene fills the gap. The J gene is TRBJ2-5, the V gene TRBV7-7, with TRBD2 matching over 9 bases. Germline CDR1 is SSHAT and CDR2 is FNYEAQ (reference sequence). This CDR3 region has 15 residues. CDR3 sequence reads: CASSLAGAEQETQYF. Incomplete CDR3 DNA: TGTGCTAGCAGCTTAGCGGGGGCAGAACAAGAGACC.

For this clone: The read comes to an end 3 residues before the CDR3 does, leaving the germline J gene to fill in the end. This rearrangement joins TRBV5-1 to TRBJ2-2; 11 nucleotides match TRBD2. CDR1 SGHRS and CDR2 YFSETQ come from the germline V gene. CDR3 size: 18 residues. Trimming removed 4 bases from V and 3 bases from J; junction bases left unmatched: 11. Partial CDR3 DNA: TGCGCCAGCAGCCCCCCATTAGCGGGAGGGGCTGACACCGGGGAG. Translating it yields CASSPPLAGGADTGE. The entire CDR3 sequence reads CASSPPLAGGADTGELFF.

Concerning this clone: The observed sequence ends 3 residues before the CDR3 terminus, with the missing tail filled in from the germline J gene. The chain couples TRBV5-1 to TRBJ1-4, with TRBD1 matching 7 bases. Losses at the gene ends were 1 base for V and 3 bases for J; bases not matched to a gene: 6. CDR3 length: 16 amino acids. Germline V CDR1 and CDR2: SGHRS, YFSETQ. The sequenced part of the CDR3 DNA is TGCGCCAGCAGCTTGTCAGGGGGGCAGGCTAATGAAAAA. Protein sequence: CASSLSGGQANEK. The entire CDR3 is CASSLSGGQANEKLFF.

As for this clone: The DNA ends 3 residues before the CDR3 does, and the rest of the CDR3 is filled in from the germline J gene. The chain carries TRBV30 and TRBJ2-1; D assignment may be TRBD1 or TRBD2 (5 bases each). The germline V gene encodes CDR1 GTSNPN and CDR2 SVGIG (reference sequence). Deletions cut 4 bases from V and 7 bases from J, with 14 bases between. The CDR3 has 13 amino acids. The CDR3 reads CAWNPTRGNEQFF. CDR3 DNA, as far as it was read: TGTGCCTGGAATCCCACGAGGGGAAATGAG.

Regarding this clone: The read gets to within 3 residues of the CDR3 end, and the germline J gene fills in the rest. The chain has TRBV29-1 and TRBJ2-1; TRBD2 might be the D (6 bases). From germline, CDR1 is SQVTM and CDR2 ANQGSEA. V was trimmed by 6 bases and J by 9 bases, leaving 15 bases between them. The CDR3 has 12 residues. CDR3 loop: CSVWWRVGEQFF. Partial CDR3 DNA: TGCAGCGTATGGTGGAGGGTTGGTGAG.

Turning to this clone: Read coverage stops 3 residues before the CDR3 terminus; the germline J gene supplies the remainder. The chain couples TRBV30 to TRBJ1-1; perhaps TRBD1 as D (6 bases). V was pared by 5 bases and J by 1 base, with 14 bases between. The length of the CDR3 is 14 residues. Germline V gene lookup returns CDR1 GTSNPN and CDR2 SVGIG (reference sequence). CDR3 protein: CAWARGPTNTEAFF. CDR3 bases read: TGTGCCTGGGCCAGGGGTCCGACGAACACTGAA.

Comments on this clone: The read halts 3 residues ahead of the CDR3 end, with the missing end drawn from the germline J gene. The J gene is TRBJ1-2, the V gene TRBV20-1, with a possible D match to TRBD1 (6 bases). CDR3 length equals 13 residues. V lost 5 bases to trimming and J lost 3 bases, with 13 bases between them. Germline loops: CDR1 DFQATT, CDR2 SNEGSKA (reference sequence). The CDR3 bases that were read are TGCAGTGCTGCCACGGACAGCCACTATGGC. Translating it yields CSAATDSHYG. The whole CDR3 reads CSAATDSHYGYTF.

As for this clone: The sequenced fragment ends 3 residues before the CDR3 boundary, so the rest is inferred from the germline J gene. The chain employs TRBV5-1 and TRBJ1-2; D might be TRBD1 (6 bases). The CDR3 loop spans 13 amino acids. Germline V gene data show CDR1 as SGHRS and CDR2 as YFSETQ. The CDR3 loop reads CASSIAQGWGYTF. CDR3 bases read: TGCGCCAGCAGCATAGCACAGGGTTGGGGC.

Comments on this clone: Read sequence stops 3 residues before the CDR3 end, and the germline J gene provides the missing end. J is TRBJ2-3 and V is TRBV2; 9 positions agree with TRBD2. The trim removed 7 bases at V and 5 bases at J, leaving 7 bases unmatched. The V gene's germline CDR1 is SNHLY and CDR2 FYNNEI. There are 14 residues in the CDR3. Here the CDR3 reads CASTQRGRVDTQYF. The CDR3 bases that were read are TGTGCCAGCACGCAGCGCGGGAGGGTAGATACG.

With respect to this clone: Read data end 3 residues before the CDR3 end; the end is taken from the germline J gene. This chain uses TRBV29-1 with TRBJ1-1; no clear D gene. Germline CDR1 is SQVTM and CDR2 is ANQGSEA. This CDR3 is built from 12 residues. The V gene lost 4 bases and the J gene lost 0 bases, with 6 bases spanning the gap. CDR3 in amino acids: CSVGGLNTEAFF. Partial CDR3 DNA: TGCAGCGTTGGAGGGCTGAACACTGAA.

Of note for this clone: The sequenced fragment ends 3 residues before the CDR3 boundary, so the rest is inferred from the germline J gene. J is TRBJ1-1 and V is TRBV7-2; D not resolved. The CDR3 has 11 amino acids. Germline V lookup: CDR1 SGHTA, CDR2 FQGNSA. V lost 5 bases and J 3 bases, leaving 4 bases between the germline ends. This CDR3 is CASSPDTEAFF. CDR3 bases read: TGTGCCAGCAGCCCCGACACTGAA. Looking up the rest from reference TRBV7-2 and TRBJ1-1 gives the full variable domain: GAGVSQSPSNKVTEKGKDVELRCDPISGHTALYWYRQSLGQGLEFLIYFQGNSAPDKSGLPSDRFSAERTGGSVSTLTIQRTQQEDSAVYLCASSPDTEAFFGQGTRLTVV.

Of note for this clone: The CDR3 goes on 3 residues after the read ends, and that part is filled in from the germline J gene. The chain joins TRBV2 to TRBJ1-5; D may be TRBD1 (5 bases). Trimming took off 4 bases at V and 0 bases at J, with 13 bases between the two ends. The CDR3 has 16 residues. The V gene's germline CDR1 is SNHLY and CDR2 FYNNEI. This chain's CDR3 is CASSGGGGISNQPQHF. CDR3 DNA, as far as it was read: TGTGCCAGCAGTGGGGGGGGAGGGATTAGCAATCAGCCC.

For this clone: From the germline J gene comes the end of the CDR3, since the read stops 3 residues before it. The chain couples TRBV19 to TRBJ1-2, with 9 bases identical to TRBD1. The CDR3 totals 13 residues. Germline V gives CDR1 LNHDA, CDR2 SQIVND (reference sequence). Trimming took 6 bases from V and 4 from J; bases not matched to a gene: 3. The sequenced CDR3 bases are TGTGCCAGTAGATCGACAGGGGGCTATGGC. Protein sequence: CASRSTGGYG. The whole CDR3 region reads CASRSTGGYGYTF. The full variable domain, in which reference TRBV19 and TRBJ1-2 provide the parts outside the CDR3, is DGGITQSPKYLFRKEGQNVTLSCEQNLNHDAMYWYRQDPGQGLRLIYYSQIVNDFQKGDIAEGYSVSREKKESFPLTVTSAQKNPTAFYLCASRSTGGYGYTFGSGTRLTVV.

Turning to this clone: The sequence runs out 3 residues before the end of the CDR3; the remainder is reconstructed from the germline J gene. This rearrangement joins TRBV30 to TRBJ1-4, with D tentatively TRBD1 (5 bases). This CDR3 contains 13 residues. V gave up 7 bases and J gave up 5 bases, with 14 bases separating them. Germline V CDR1 and CDR2: GTSNPN, SVGIG (reference sequence). The part of the CDR3 DNA that was read is TGTGCCTTTCAAAAACGGGGGAATGAAAAA. Amino acids: CAFQKRGNEK. The full CDR3 is CAFQKRGNEKLFF.

Remarks on this clone: The read is 3 residues too short to cover the CDR3 end, so that end is filled in from the germline J gene. The chain couples TRBV5-4 to TRBJ1-3; 10 nucleotides match TRBD1. V trimming: 7 bases; J trimming: 4 bases; junction bases outside the gene matches: 8. CDR1 SGHNT and CDR2 YYREEE come from the germline V gene (reference sequence). The CDR3 has 15 residues. CDR3 bases read: TGTGCCAGCTCACCGGGACAGGGGAGAGGAAACACC. It is translated as CASSPGQGRGNT. The CDR3 in full is CASSPGQGRGNTIYF. Drawing the rest from reference TRBV5-4 and TRBJ1-3, the complete variable domain is ETGVTQSPTHLIKTRGQQVTLRCSSQSGHNTVSWYQQALGQGPQFIFQYYREEENGRGNFPPRFSGLQFPNYSSELNVNALELDDSALYLCASSPGQGRGNTIYFGEGSWLTVV.

To note about this clone: The read ends 3 residues early relative to the CDR3; the germline J gene fills the gap. The V gene is TRBV20-1, the J gene TRBJ1-2; weak D call: TRBD1 (5 bases). Germline CDR1 is DFQATT and CDR2 is SNEGSKA (reference sequence). The V gene lost 4 bases and the J gene lost 4 bases, with 16 bases spanning the gap. This CDR3 is built from 14 residues. The CDR3: CSAIFQGSIYGYTF. The CDR3 DNA, read in part, is TGCAGTGCTATTTTCCAGGGCTCAATCTATGGC.

About this clone itself: The CDR3 end is not reached by the read, which stops 3 residues before it; the germline J gene fills it in. V and J are TRBV20-1 and TRBJ2-3; D might be TRBD2 (6 bases). CDR3 length: 14 amino acids. Deletions cut 3 bases from V and 1 base from J, with 11 bases between. From germline, CDR1 is DFQATT and CDR2 SNEGSKA (reference sequence). CDR3 DNA, as far as it was read: TGCAGTGCTAGGGCTAGCGTGGGCACAGATACG. Translation: CSARASVGTDT. The whole CDR3 protein reads CSARASVGTDTQYF.

A remark on this clone: The missing CDR3 end, 3 residues past where the read stops, is filled in from the germline J gene. V is TRBV10-3 and J is TRBJ2-1; D unresolved. The CDR3 loop spans 14 amino acids. Germline CDR1 reads ENHRY; CDR2 reads SYGVKD. V lost 2 bases and J lost 4, with 9 bases in between. CDR3 DNA, as far as it was read: TGTGCCATCAGTGAGCCGACACTTTACAATGAG. The encoded protein is CAISEPTLYNE. The whole CDR3 reads CAISEPTLYNEQFF.

Worth noting for this clone: The read terminates 3 residues before the CDR3 end, so the remaining end is supplied by the germline J gene. V gene TRBV30 combines with J gene TRBJ2-1; the D gene is possibly TRBD2 (6 bases). V gave up 4 bases and J gave up 8 bases, with 21 bases separating them. This CDR3 comprises 15 residues. Germline CDR1 is GTSNPN and CDR2 is SVGIG (reference sequence). This CDR3 reads CAWTITGGRTDEQFF. CDR3 DNA, as far as it was read: TGTGCCTGGACAATCACTGGGGGGAGAACGGATGAG.

With respect to this clone: The CDR3 end is not reached by the read, which stops 3 residues before it; the germline J gene fills it in. The chain links TRBV19 to TRBJ1-1; a weak D match, TRBD1 (6 bases). Germline V gene data show CDR1 as LNHDA and CDR2 as SQIVND (reference sequence). CDR3 size: 13 residues. Trimming pared 8 bases from V and 5 bases from J, leaving 15 bases between. The sequenced part of the CDR3 DNA is TGTGCCAGTGTTGCAGGGGTAGGGACTGAA. It codes for CASVAGVGTE. The CDR3 reads in full as CASVAGVGTEAFF.

On this clone itself: Sequencing ends 3 residues short of the CDR3 end; the germline J gene provides the rest. The gene calls are TRBV10-2 and TRBJ1-1; D is possibly TRBD1 (6 bases). Germline assignment: CDR1 WSHSY and CDR2 SAAADI. The CDR3 extends over 13 amino acids. V shed 7 bases and J shed 3 bases, with 12 bases lying between them. CDR3 DNA, as far as it was read: TGCGCCAGCACCCAGGGGTTCTACACTGAA. It codes for CASTQGFYTE. Given in full, the CDR3 is CASTQGFYTEAFF.

In the case of this clone: The read is 3 residues too short to cover the CDR3 end, so that end is filled in from the germline J gene. The J gene is TRBJ2-7, the V gene TRBV12-3 or TRBV12-4; no clear D gene. With 2 bases removed from V and 4 bases from J, the gap between germline ends came to 9 bases. The CDR3 spans 13 residues. The CDR3 bases that were read are TGTGCCAGCAGTTTATCGTCCCGTTACGAG. This codes for CASSLSSRYE. The CDR3 reads in full as CASSLSSRYEQYF.